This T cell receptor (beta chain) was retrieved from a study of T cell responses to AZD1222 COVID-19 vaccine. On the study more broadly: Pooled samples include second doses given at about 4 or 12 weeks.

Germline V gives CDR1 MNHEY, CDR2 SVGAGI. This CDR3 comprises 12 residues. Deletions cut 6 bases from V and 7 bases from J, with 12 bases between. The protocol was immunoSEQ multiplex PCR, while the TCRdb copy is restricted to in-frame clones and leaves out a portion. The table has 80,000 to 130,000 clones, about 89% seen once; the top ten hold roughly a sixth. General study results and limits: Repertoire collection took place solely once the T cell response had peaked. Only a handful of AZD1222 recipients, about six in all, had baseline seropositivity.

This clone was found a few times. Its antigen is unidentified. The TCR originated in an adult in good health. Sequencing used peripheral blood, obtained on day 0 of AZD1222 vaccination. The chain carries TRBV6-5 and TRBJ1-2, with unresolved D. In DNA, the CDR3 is TGTGCCAGCAGACAGAGGAGCGCTGGCTACACCTTC. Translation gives CASRQRSAGYTF.